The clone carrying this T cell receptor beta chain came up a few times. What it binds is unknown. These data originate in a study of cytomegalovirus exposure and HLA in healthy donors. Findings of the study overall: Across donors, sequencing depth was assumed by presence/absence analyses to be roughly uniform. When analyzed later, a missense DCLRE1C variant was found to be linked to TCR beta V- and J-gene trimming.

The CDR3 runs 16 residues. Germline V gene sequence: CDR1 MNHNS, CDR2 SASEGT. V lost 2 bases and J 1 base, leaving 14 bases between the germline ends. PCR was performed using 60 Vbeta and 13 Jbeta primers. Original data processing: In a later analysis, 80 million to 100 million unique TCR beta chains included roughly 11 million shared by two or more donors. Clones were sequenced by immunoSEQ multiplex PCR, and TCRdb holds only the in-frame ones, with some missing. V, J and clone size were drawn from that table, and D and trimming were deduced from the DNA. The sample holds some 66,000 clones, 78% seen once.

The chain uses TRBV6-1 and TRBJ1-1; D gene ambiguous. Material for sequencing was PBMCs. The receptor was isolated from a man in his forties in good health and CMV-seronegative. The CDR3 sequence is CASSERTLGRNTEAFF. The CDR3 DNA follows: TGTGCCAGCAGTGAACGGACTCTTGGGAGGAACACTGAAGCTTTCTTT.